This T cell receptor beta chain was identified in a study of blood T cell repertoires in COVID-19. From germline, CDR1 is SNHLY and CDR2 FYNNEI. Trimming removed 8 bases from V and 2 bases from J, with 17 bases in between. CDR3 length equals 15 residues. Sequenced by immunoSEQ multiplex PCR; TCRdb stores in-frame clones only, minus some. The sample carries around 450,000 clones, 87% recorded once. The chain recombines TRBV2 with TRBJ2-3; D is possibly TRBD2 (6 bases). This TCR was sampled from a woman between 18 and 29 years old who had recovered from COVID-19. Sequencing input: PBMCs or T cells enriched from blood (not recorded which). The CDR3 DNA sequence: TGTGCCAGCTCACGACTAGGAGGGGACACAGATACGCAGTATTTT. Its translation is CASSRLGGDTDTQYF.